One sample yielded the 22 T cell receptor beta chains listed below, sequenced in a study of neoadjuvant nivolumab and ipilimumab in lung cancer. Here immunoSEQ multiplex PCR was the method, and the copy in TCRdb shows in-frame clones only, minus some. The sample has about 23,000 clones; approximately 81% are singletons. The sample consisted of peripheral blood, taken before neoadjuvant nivolumab, alone or with ipilimumab. Receptors originate from an adult with non-small cell lung cancer.

The rearrangement uses TRBV7-2 and TRBJ2-3; no definite D call. V lost 4 bases, J lost 2 bases, and 10 bases lay in between. This CDR3 comprises 14 residues. Germline CDR1 reads SGHTA; CDR2 reads FQGNSA. DNA of the CDR3: TGTGCCAGCAGCTCTGGGTTCACCACAGATACGCAGTATTTT. Protein sequence: CASSSGFTTDTQYF.

This clone occurred a few times. The chain has TRBV21-1 and TRBJ2-7; the table's D call of TRBD1 was not tested on the DNA. TRBV21-1 corresponds to a pseudogene. The CDR3 loop spans 16 amino acids. CDR3: CASSKNRQGTPYEQYF. The CDR3 nucleotides read TGTGCCAGCAGCAAAAATAGACAGGGGACCCCCTACGAGCAGTACTTC.

The chain links TRBV7-2 to TRBJ1-1; no definite D call. V lost 10 bases to trimming and J lost 5 bases, with 17 bases between them. The CDR3 length is 13 residues. Germline loops: CDR1 SGHTA, CDR2 FQGNSA. The DNA of the CDR3 is TGTGCCAACCTAAGGGAGGTGGGAACTGAAGCTTTCTTT. This gives the protein CANLREVGTEAFF.

V gene TRBV2 combines with J gene TRBJ1-4; 7 positions match TRBD1. V shed 6 bases and J 5 bases; nucleotides not matched to a gene: 6. The germline V gene encodes CDR1 SNHLY and CDR2 FYNNEI. CDR3 length equals 14 residues. The chain's CDR3 is CASRIGQENEKLFF. The DNA for the CDR3 is TGTGCCAGCAGAATTGGACAGGAAAATGAAAAACTGTTTTTT.

The rearrangement links TRBV30 to TRBJ1-5; D might be TRBD1 (5 bases). The ends were cut back, 0 bases at V and 7 bases at J, with 13 bases in the middle. The germline gives CDR1 GTSNPN, CDR2 SVGIG (reference sequence). CDR3 length: 14 amino acids. As DNA, the CDR3 is TGTGCCTGGAGTGTGGGGACGGGAAGGCAGCCCCAGCATTTT. This translates into CAWSVGTGRQPQHF.

The gene calls are TRBV12-5 and TRBJ1-2; TRBD1 aligns across 7 bases. The CDR3 length is 15 residues. CDR1 and CDR2 from the germline V gene are LGHNT and FRNRAP. With V trimmed by 5 bases and J by 6 bases, 12 bases remained unmatched. In nucleotides, the CDR3 is TGTGCTAGTGGTACGGGGACAGCGGTGTACCATGGCTACACCTTC. It codes for CASGTGTAVYHGYTF.

The chain combines TRBV7-2 with TRBJ2-1; a weak D match, TRBD1 (6 bases). V was pared by 5 bases and J by 7 bases, with 15 bases between. Germline CDR1 SGHTA, CDR2 FQGNSA. CDR3 length equals 14 residues. The CDR3 sequence: CASSVKVGGNEQFF. As DNA, the CDR3 is TGTGCCAGCAGCGTAAAGGTAGGGGGAAATGAGCAGTTCTTC.

The gene calls are TRBV5-6 and TRBJ2-3; 9 bases are shared with TRBD2. The length of the CDR3 is 18 residues. Trimming cost V 1 base and J 1 base; bases outside gene matches: 10. Germline CDR1 reads SGHDT; CDR2 reads YYEEEE. CDR3 in amino acids: CASSLLLAGIGGTDTQYF. Here the CDR3 DNA reads TGTGCCAGCAGCTTGTTACTAGCGGGTATAGGGGGCACAGATACGCAGTATTTT.

Only one count was recorded for this clone. The rearrangement uses TRBV28 and TRBJ1-2; weak D call: TRBD1 (6 bases). CDR1 is MDHEN and CDR2 is SYDVKM in the germline V gene. The CDR3 extends over 13 amino acids. The V end lost 7 bases, the J end lost 8 bases, and 17 bases lay between the germline ends. As DNA, the CDR3 is TGTGCCAGCAAGCGGGGGCCAATTGGAGGCTACACCTTC. It yields the protein CASKRGPIGGYTF.

J is TRBJ1-1 and V is TRBV14; D ambiguous. The CDR3 loop spans 13 amino acids. V dropped 4 bases and J dropped 7 bases, with 13 bases sitting between them. Germline V gene data show CDR1 as SGHDN and CDR2 as FVKESK. As DNA, the CDR3 is TGTGCCAGCAGCCCGTTTACATTTTATGAAGCTTTCTTT. Its translation: CASSPFTFYEAFF.

This chain links TRBV9 with TRBJ2-1, with TRBD1 as a possible D gene (6 bases). V was pared by 3 bases and J by 6 bases, with 16 bases between. Per germline, CDR1 SGDLS and CDR2 YYNGEE. The CDR3 is 15 residues long. The CDR3 reads CASSAVIPDSNEQFF. CDR3 DNA: TGTGCCAGCAGCGCAGTAATTCCGGACAGCAATGAGCAGTTCTTC.

This chain links TRBV18 with TRBJ1-5; D gene uncertain. Germline-derived CDR1 and CDR2 are KGHSH and LQKENI. CDR3 size: 14 residues. The V gene lost 2 bases and the J gene lost 7 bases, with 12 bases spanning the gap. CDR3 protein: CASSPDLTGQPQHF. As DNA, the CDR3 is TGTGCCAGCTCACCAGATTTAACTGGGCAGCCCCAGCATTTT.

The chain employs TRBV11-2 and TRBJ1-2; D is possibly TRBD1 (5 bases). CDR1 and CDR2 from the germline V gene are SGHAT and FQNNGV. This CDR3 is built from 13 residues. V was clipped by 4 bases and J by 8 bases, with 14 bases between them. The CDR3 spells CASSSGGSGGYTF. In DNA, the CDR3 is TGTGCCAGCAGCTCCGGGGGATCGGGCGGCTACACCTTC.

The chain combines TRBV9 with TRBJ2-1; 7 bases line up with TRBD1. Germline V lookup: CDR1 SGDLS, CDR2 YYNGEE. Trimming removed 6 bases from V and 6 bases from J; junction bases left unmatched: 12. This CDR3 is 15 amino acids long. CDR3 amino acids: CASTARGGISNEQFF. The CDR3 coding sequence is TGTGCCAGCACCGCGAGAGGGGGCATTAGCAATGAGCAGTTCTTC. Filled out from reference TRBV9 and TRBJ2-1, the complete variable domain reads DSGVTQTPKHLITATGQRVTLRCSPRSGDLSVYWYQQSLDQGLQFLIQYYNGEERAKGNILERFSAQQFPDLHSELNLSSLELGDSALYFCASTARGGISNEQFFGPGTRLTVL.

The rearrangement links TRBV11-3 to TRBJ2-1; maybe TRBD1 (5 bases). V gave up 4 bases and J gave up 0 bases, with 10 bases separating them. The CDR3 is made up of 15 amino acids. Germline V gene lookup returns CDR1 SGHNT and CDR2 YENEEA. CDR3 sequence: CASSWRQSSYNEQFF. As DNA, the CDR3 is TGTGCCAGCAGCTGGCGACAGTCCTCCTACAATGAGCAGTTCTTC.

The chain recombines TRBV5-4 with TRBJ2-3, with D perhaps TRBD2 (6 bases). The CDR3 extends over 14 amino acids. V lost 2 bases and J lost 0, with 7 bases in between. Looked up from germline, CDR1 is SGHNT and CDR2 is YYREEE (reference sequence). CDR3 nucleotides: TGTGCCAGCAGCTTTAGCGGTAGCACAGATACGCAGTATTTT. Translating gives CASSFSGSTDTQYF.

The rearrangement uses TRBV29-1 and TRBJ2-3; D possibly uses TRBD1 or TRBD2 (5 bases each). Trimming pared 3 bases from V and 6 bases from J, leaving 10 bases between. The CDR3 consists of 12 residues. Germline loops: CDR1 SQVTM, CDR2 ANQGSEA. The CDR3 sequence is CSVDPGRDTQYF. CDR3 nucleotide sequence: TGCAGCGTTGACCCGGGGCGGGATACGCAGTATTTT.

J is TRBJ2-7 and V is TRBV7-9; tentative D call: TRBD2 (6 bases). Germline V gives CDR1 SEHNR, CDR2 FQNEAQ (reference sequence). The CDR3 covers 13 residues. Trimming removed 5 bases from V and 6 bases from J, with 14 bases in between. CDR3 sequence (DNA): TGTGCCAGCAGCCTGGTCGGGAGTGGCGAGCAGTACTTC. Translated: CASSLVGSGEQYF.

This clone appeared a few times. The chain carries TRBV29-1 and TRBJ1-2; the D is unclear. CDR1 SQVTM and CDR2 ANQGSEA come from the germline V gene. With 5 bases removed from V and 8 bases from J, the gap between germline ends came to 12 bases. CDR3 length equals 11 residues. Here the CDR3 reads CSVWREGGYTF. CDR3 nucleotides: TGCAGCGTTTGGCGCGAGGGAGGCTACACCTTC. The full variable domain, with the rest looked up from reference TRBV29-1 and TRBJ1-2, is SAVISQKPSRDICQRGTSLTIQCQVDSQVTMMFWYRQQPGQSLTLIATANQGSEATYESGFVIDKFPISRPNLTFSTLTVSNMSPEDSSIYLCSVWREGGYTFGSGTRLTVV.

This chain uses TRBV11-3 with TRBJ2-3; D gene unclear. The CDR3 totals 13 residues. The germline V gene has CDR1 SGHNT and CDR2 YENEEA. V shed 5 bases and J shed 3 bases, with 9 bases lying between them. CDR3: CASSGVRTDTQYF. CDR3 DNA sequence: TGTGCCAGCAGCGGGGTGAGGACAGATACGCAGTATTTT. The entire variable domain, with the rest obtained from reference TRBV11-3 and TRBJ2-3, is as follows: EAGVVQSPRYKIIEKKQPVAFWCNPISGHNTLYWYLQNLGQGPELLIRYENEEAVDDSQLPKDRFSAERLKGVDSTLKIQPAELGDSAVYLCASSGVRTDTQYFGPGTRLTVL.

This clone was seen more than once but under ten times. The junction differs from germline at one of its ends, possibly a read error. The chain is built from TRBV2 and TRBJ1-2, with 8 positions matching TRBD1. CDR1 SNHLY and CDR2 FYNNEI come from the germline V gene. The CDR3 spans 12 residues. CDR3 nucleotides: TGTGCCAGCAGTGTGGCAGGGGGCTTGATACCCTTC. It codes for CASSVAGGLIPF.

This clone showed up just once. The rearrangement joins TRBV18 to TRBJ1-1, with D perhaps matching TRBD1 (6 bases). Per germline, CDR1 KGHSH and CDR2 LQKENI. There are 16 residues in the CDR3. The V gene lost 6 bases and the J gene lost 4 bases, with 21 bases spanning the gap. The chain's CDR3 is CASSIIEGGRGTEAFF. DNA of the CDR3: TGTGCCAGCTCTATTATCGAGGGGGGGCGCGGCACTGAAGCTTTCTTT.